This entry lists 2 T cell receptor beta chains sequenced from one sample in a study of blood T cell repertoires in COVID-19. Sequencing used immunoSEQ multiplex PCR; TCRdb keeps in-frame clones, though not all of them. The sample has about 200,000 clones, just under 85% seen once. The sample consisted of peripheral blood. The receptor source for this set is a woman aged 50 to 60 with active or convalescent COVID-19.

The CDR3 sequence is CASSVGAQTGTDTQYF. DNA for the CDR3: TGTGCCAGCAGCGTGGGGGCGCAAACAGGCACAGATACGCAGTATTTT. This chain joins TRBV9 and TRBJ2-3; D may be TRBD1 (6 bases). In germline, CDR1 is SGDLS, CDR2 YYNGEE. The CDR3 contains 16 residues. V lost 2 bases and J 1 base, leaving 14 bases between the germline ends.

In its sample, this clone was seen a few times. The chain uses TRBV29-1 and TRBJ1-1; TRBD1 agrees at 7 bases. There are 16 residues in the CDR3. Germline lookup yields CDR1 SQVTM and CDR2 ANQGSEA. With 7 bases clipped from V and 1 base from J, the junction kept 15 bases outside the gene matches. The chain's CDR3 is CSASGDGGGSNTEAFF. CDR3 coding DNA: TGCAGCGCCTCAGGTGATGGAGGGGGCTCGAACACTGAAGCTTTCTTT.